The next 8 T cell receptor beta chains were all read from a single sample in a study of cytomegalovirus exposure and HLA in healthy donors. PCR employed 60 Vbeta and 13 Jbeta primers. Libraries were prepared by immunoSEQ multiplex PCR; TCRdb keeps only in-frame clonotypes and omits some of them. This sample has 130,000 to 150,000 clones, with around 79% found just once. The sample taken for sequencing was PBMCs. These receptor sequences come from a woman aged 40 to 50 in good health and CMV-seropositive.

This chain joins TRBV2 and TRBJ2-5; weak D call: TRBD2 (6 bases). Germline assignment: CDR1 SNHLY and CDR2 FYNNEI. Trimming took 6 bases from V and 1 from J, leaving 15 bases between them. This CDR3 has 15 amino acids. For the CDR3, the DNA is TGTGCCAGCAGCTTAATTACCGGGGGCCAAGAGACCCAGTACTTC. Its translation: CASSLITGGQETQYF.

The V gene is TRBV6-5, the J gene TRBJ1-1; 7 positions agree with TRBD1. CDR1 is MNHEY and CDR2 is SVGAGI in the germline V gene. CDR3 size: 14 residues. J gave up 8 bases and V 6 bases, and 12 bases lay outside the gene matches. CDR3 amino acids: CASRTGTAKLEAFF. The CDR3 DNA follows: TGTGCCAGCAGAACCGGGACAGCGAAACTCGAAGCTTTCTTT.

This sequence joins TRBV11-2 and TRBJ2-1, with 13 bases fitting TRBD2. CDR3 length equals 15 residues. V gave up 3 bases and J gave up 8 bases; unmatched junction bases: 4. Per germline, CDR1 SGHAT and CDR2 FQNNGV. The CDR3 is CASSFTSGGAYEQFF. The CDR3 nucleotides read TGTGCCAGCAGCTTCACTAGCGGGGGGGCTTATGAGCAGTTCTTC.

The genes are TRBV7-3 and TRBJ1-1, with 8 bases that match TRBD1. Unmatched junction bases numbered 3, after V lost 5 bases and J lost 1 base. CDR3 length: 14 residues. Germline lookup yields CDR1 SGHTA and CDR2 FQGTGA. This CDR3 reads CASSPGQGNTEAFF. The CDR3 DNA is TGTGCCAGCAGCCCCGGACAGGGGAACACTGAAGCTTTCTTT.

This clone has only one observation. The chain uses TRBV28 and TRBJ1-1; weak D call: TRBD1 (6 bases). The CDR3 extends over 14 amino acids. Trimming shortened V by 8 bases and J by 10 bases, and 23 bases separated the two germline ends. The germline V gene has CDR1 MDHEN and CDR2 SYDVKM. This CDR3 reads CASGAGGQIIGAFF. The CDR3 nucleotides read TGTGCCAGCGGGGCGGGGGGGCAAATAATAGGAGCTTTCTTT.

V and J are TRBV2 and TRBJ2-1, with a weak D call TRBD2 (5 bases). There are 15 residues in the CDR3. The V gene lost 2 bases and the J gene lost 5 bases, with 13 bases spanning the gap. Germline loops: CDR1 SNHLY, CDR2 FYNNEI. The CDR3 protein is CASSELAELNNEQFF. The CDR3 coding sequence is TGTGCCAGCAGTGAACTAGCCGAACTAAACAATGAGCAGTTCTTC.

This clone has only a few counts. The chain carries TRBV5-4 and TRBJ1-1, with no clear D. Germline V lookup: CDR1 SGHNT, CDR2 YYREEE (reference sequence). The CDR3 extends over 12 amino acids. Trimming shortened V by 0 bases and J by 4 bases, and 4 bases separated the two germline ends. As DNA, the CDR3 is TGTGCCAGCAGCTTGGTTAGCACTGAAGCTTTCTTT. This gives the protein CASSLVSTEAFF.

This rearrangement joins TRBV9 to TRBJ2-3; D ambiguous. Germline V CDR1 and CDR2: SGDLS, YYNGEE. The CDR3 totals 14 residues. Trimming left V 1 base short and J 0 bases short, with 6 bases between. CDR3 sequence: CASSVLISTDTQYF. The CDR3 region has the DNA TGTGCCAGCAGCGTATTAATTAGCACAGATACGCAGTATTTT.